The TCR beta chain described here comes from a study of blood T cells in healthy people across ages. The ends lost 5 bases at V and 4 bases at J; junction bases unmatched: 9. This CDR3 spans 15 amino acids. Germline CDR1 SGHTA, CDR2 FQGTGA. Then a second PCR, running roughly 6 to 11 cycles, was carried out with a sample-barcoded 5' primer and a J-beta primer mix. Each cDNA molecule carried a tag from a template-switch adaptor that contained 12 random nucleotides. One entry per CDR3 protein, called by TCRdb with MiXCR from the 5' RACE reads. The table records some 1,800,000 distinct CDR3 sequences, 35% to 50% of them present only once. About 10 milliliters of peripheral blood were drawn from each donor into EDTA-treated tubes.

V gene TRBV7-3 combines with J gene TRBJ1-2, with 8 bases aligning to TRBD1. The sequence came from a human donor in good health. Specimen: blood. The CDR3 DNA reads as TGTGCCAGCAGCGAACAGGGGGGGAGAGTCTATGGCTACACCTTC. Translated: CASSEQGGRVYGYTF.